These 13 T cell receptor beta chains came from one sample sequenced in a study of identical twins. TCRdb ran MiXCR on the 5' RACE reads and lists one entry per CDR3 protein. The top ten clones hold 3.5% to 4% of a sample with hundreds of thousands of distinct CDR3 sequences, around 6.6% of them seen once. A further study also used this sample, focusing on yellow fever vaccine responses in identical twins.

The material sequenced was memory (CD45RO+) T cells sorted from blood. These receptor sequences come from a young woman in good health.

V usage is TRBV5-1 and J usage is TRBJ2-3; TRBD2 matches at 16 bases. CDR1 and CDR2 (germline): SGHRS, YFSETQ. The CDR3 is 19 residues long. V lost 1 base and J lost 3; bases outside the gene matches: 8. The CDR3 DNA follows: TGCGCCAGCAGCTTGACGGGACTAGCGGGGGGGCGAGGTACAGATACGCAGTATTTT. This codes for CASSLTGLAGGRGTDTQYF.

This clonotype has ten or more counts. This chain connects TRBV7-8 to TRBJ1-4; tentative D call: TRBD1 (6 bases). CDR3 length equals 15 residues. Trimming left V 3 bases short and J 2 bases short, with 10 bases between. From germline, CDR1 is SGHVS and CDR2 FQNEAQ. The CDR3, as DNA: TGTGCCAGCAGCTTCGGGGGGCTTACTAATGAAAAACTGTTTTTT. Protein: CASSFGGLTNEKLFF.

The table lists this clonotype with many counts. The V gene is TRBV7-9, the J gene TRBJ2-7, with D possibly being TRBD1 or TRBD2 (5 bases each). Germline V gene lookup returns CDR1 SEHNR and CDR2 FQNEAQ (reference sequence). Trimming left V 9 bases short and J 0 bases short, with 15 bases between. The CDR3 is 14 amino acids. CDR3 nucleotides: TGTGCCAGACCGGGACGAAATTTCTCCTACGAGCAGTACGTC. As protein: CARPGRNFSYEQYV.

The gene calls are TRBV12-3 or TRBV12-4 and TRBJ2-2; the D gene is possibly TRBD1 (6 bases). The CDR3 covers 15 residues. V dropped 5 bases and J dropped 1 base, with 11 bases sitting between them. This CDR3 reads CASSQGQMNTGELFF. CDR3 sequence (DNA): TGTGCCAGCAGTCAAGGACAGATGAACACCGGGGAGCTGTTTTTT.

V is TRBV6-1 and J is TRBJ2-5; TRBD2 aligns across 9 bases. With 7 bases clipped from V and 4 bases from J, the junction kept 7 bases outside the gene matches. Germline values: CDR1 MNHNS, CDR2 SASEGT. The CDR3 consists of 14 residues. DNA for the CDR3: TGTGCCAGCATGGCTAGCGGGGAGGTAGAGACCCAGTACTTC. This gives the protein CASMASGEVETQYF.

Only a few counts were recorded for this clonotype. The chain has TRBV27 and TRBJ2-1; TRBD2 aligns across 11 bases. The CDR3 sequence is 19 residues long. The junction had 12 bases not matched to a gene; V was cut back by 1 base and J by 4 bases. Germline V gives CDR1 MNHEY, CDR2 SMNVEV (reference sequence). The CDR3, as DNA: TGTGCCAGCAGTTTATTTTCTAGCGGGGGGACAAGGTCTTACAATGAGCAGTTCTTC. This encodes CASSLFSSGGTRSYNEQFF.

The CDR3 protein is CASSEARTQYF. The CDR3 DNA is TGTGCCAGCAGTGAAGCGCGGACGCAGTATTTT. The chain joins TRBV2 to TRBJ2-3; D gene unclear. CDR1 is SNHLY and CDR2 is FYNNEI in the germline V gene. The CDR3 length is 11 residues. V was trimmed by 0 bases and J by 9 bases, leaving 4 bases between them.

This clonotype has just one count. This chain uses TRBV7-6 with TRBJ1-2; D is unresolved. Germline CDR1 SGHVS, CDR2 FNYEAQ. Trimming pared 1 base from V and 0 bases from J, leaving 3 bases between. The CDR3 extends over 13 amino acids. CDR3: CASSLGTNYGYTF. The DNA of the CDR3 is TGTGCCAGCAGCTTAGGGACTAACTATGGCTACACCTTC.

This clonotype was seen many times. CDR3 in amino acids: CASSKGSGAEQFF. DNA for the CDR3: TGCGCCAGCAGCAAAGGGTCGGGTGCTGAGCAGTTCTTC. J is TRBJ2-1 and V is TRBV5-1; no definite D call. The CDR3 is 13 residues long. Trimming pared 4 bases from V and 9 bases from J, leaving 14 bases between. Germline V gene sequence: CDR1 SGHRS, CDR2 YFSETQ.

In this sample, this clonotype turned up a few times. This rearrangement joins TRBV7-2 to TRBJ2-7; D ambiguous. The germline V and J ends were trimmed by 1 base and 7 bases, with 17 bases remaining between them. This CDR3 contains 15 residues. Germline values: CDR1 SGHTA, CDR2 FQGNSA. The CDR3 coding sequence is TGTGCCAGCAGCTTAGATGGCCCTAACTTGAGGGAGCAGTACTTC. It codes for CASSLDGPNLREQYF.

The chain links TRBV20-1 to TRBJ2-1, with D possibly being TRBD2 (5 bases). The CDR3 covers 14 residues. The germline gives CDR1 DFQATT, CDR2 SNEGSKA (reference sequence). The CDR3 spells CSVHRAGSYNEQFF. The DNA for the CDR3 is TGCAGCGTTCACCGGGCGGGCTCCTACAATGAGCAGTTCTTC.

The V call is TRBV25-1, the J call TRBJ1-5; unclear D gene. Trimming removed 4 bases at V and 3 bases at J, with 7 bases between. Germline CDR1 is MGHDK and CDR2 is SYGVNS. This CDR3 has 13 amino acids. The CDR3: CASSVGYNQPQHF. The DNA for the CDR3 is TGTGCCAGCAGTGTCGGTTACAATCAGCCCCAGCATTTT.

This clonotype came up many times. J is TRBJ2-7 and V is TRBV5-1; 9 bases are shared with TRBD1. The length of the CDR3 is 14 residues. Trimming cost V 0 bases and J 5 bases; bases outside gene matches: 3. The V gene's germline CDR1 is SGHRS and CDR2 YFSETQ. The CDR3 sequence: CASSLGGQGNEQYF. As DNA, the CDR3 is TGCGCCAGCAGCTTGGGGGGACAGGGAAACGAGCAGTACTTC.